Shown below are 4 T cell receptor beta chains from a single sample sequenced in a study of OX40 agonist ivuxolimab in advanced cancers. The assay was immunoSEQ multiplex PCR, and TCRdb's table has in-frame clones only and misses some. The sample holds roughly 61,000 clones, under 90% seen once. Specimen: CD4+ or CD8+ T cells sorted from blood, collected in a trial of the OX40 agonist ivuxolimab. The receptors shown here come from an adult with an advanced solid tumor such as melanoma, head and neck, liver or kidney cancer.

The chain is built from TRBV5-6 and TRBJ2-5, with a weak D call TRBD2 (5 bases). V gave up 4 bases and J gave up 5 bases, with 9 bases separating them. The CDR3 has 12 residues. Germline V lookup: CDR1 SGHDT, CDR2 YYEEEE. CDR3 in amino acids: CASSRTWETQYF. As DNA, the CDR3 is TGTGCCAGCAGCCGGACTTGGGAGACCCAGTACTTC.

CDR3 DNA: TGTGCCAGCTCACCTCTAGCGGAGGGGAGCACAGATACGCAGTATTTT. Its translation: CASSPLAEGSTDTQYF. The J gene is TRBJ2-3, the V gene TRBV18; 7 bases match TRBD2. This CDR3 has 16 amino acids. Trimming removed 3 bases from V and 0 bases from J; junction bases left unmatched: 6. Germline V gene sequence: CDR1 KGHSH, CDR2 LQKENI.

This sequence joins TRBV19 and TRBJ2-5, with 7 bases that match TRBD2. The trim removed 4 bases at V and 4 bases at J, leaving 9 bases unmatched. Germline values: CDR1 LNHDA, CDR2 SQIVND (reference sequence). CDR3 size: 15 residues. The CDR3, as DNA: TGTGCCAGTAGTAACGGGGGGTCGGGAGCAGAGACCCAGTACTTC. Its translation is CASSNGGSGAETQYF.

As to this clone: The sample has other DNA sequences that encode this CDR3 too. This chain links TRBV18 with TRBJ1-2; 8 bases match TRBD1. V shed 3 bases and J 3 bases; nucleotides not matched to a gene: 0. The CDR3 loop spans 13 amino acids. Germline-derived CDR1 and CDR2 are KGHSH and LQKENI. The CDR3 protein is CASSPGQDYGYTF. Here the CDR3 DNA reads TGTGCCAGCTCACCGGGACAGGACTATGGCTACACCTTC.